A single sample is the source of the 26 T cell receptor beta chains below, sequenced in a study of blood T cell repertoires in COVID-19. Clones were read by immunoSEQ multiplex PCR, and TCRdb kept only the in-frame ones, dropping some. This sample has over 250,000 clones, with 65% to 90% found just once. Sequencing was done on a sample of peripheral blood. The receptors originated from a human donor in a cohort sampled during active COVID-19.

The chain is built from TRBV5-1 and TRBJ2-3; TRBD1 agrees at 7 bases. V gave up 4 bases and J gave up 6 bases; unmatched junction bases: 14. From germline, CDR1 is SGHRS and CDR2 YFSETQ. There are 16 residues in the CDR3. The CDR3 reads CASSRGTATIVDTQYF. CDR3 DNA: TGCGCCAGCAGCAGGGGGACAGCGACCATTGTGGATACGCAGTATTTT.

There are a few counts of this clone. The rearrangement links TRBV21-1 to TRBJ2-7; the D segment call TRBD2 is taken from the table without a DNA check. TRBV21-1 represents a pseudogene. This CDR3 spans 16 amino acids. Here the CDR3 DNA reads TGTGCCAGCAGCAACTCCACGGGTCCTCGAGACTACGAGCAGTACTTC. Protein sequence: CASSNSTGPRDYEQYF.

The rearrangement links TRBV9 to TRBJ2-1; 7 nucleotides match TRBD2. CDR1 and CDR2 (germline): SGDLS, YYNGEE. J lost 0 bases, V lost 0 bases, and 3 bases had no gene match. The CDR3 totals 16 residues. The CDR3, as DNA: TGTGCCAGCAGCGTAGCGGGCGGGAGCTCCTACAATGAGCAGTTCTTC. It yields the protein CASSVAGGSSYNEQFF.

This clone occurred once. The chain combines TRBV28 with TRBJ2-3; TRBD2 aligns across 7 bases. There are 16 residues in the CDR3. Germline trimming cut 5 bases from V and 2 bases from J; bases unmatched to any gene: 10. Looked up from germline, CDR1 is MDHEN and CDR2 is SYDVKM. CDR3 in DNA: TGTGCCAGCAGTCCTCCAGCGGGGAGGGTCACAGATACGCAGTATTTT. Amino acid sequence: CASSPPAGRVTDTQYF.

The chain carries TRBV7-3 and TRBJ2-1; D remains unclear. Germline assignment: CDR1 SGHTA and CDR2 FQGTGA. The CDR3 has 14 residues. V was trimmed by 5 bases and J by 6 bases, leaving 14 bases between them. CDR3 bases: TGTGCCAGCAGCCAATCTCCAGGTCTCAATGAGCAGTTCTTC. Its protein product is CASSQSPGLNEQFF.

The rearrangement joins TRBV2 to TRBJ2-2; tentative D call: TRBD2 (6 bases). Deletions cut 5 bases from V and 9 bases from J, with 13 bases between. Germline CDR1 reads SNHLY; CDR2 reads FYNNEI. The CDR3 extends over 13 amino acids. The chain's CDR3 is CASSLGLARELFF. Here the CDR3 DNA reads TGTGCCAGCAGTTTGGGACTTGCCCGGGAGCTGTTTTTT.

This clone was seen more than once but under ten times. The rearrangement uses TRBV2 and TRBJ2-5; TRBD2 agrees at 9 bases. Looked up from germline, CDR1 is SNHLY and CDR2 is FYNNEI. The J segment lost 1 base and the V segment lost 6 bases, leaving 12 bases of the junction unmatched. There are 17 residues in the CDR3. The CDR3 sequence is CASRGGLAGPSQETQYF. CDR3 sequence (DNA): TGTGCCAGCAGGGGGGGGCTAGCGGGACCTTCCCAAGAGACCCAGTACTTC.

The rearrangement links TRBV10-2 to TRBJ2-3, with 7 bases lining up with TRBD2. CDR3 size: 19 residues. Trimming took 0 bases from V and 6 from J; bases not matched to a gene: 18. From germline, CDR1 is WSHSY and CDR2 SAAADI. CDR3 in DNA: TGCGCCAGCAGTGAGTCGGAGAGACTAGCAGGGAGGGTGGGCGATACGCAGTATTTT. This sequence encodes CASSESERLAGRVGDTQYF.

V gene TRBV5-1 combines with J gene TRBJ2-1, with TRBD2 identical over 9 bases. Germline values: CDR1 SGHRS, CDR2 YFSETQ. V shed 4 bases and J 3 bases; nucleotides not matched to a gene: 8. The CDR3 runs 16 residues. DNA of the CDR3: TGCGCCAGCAGCGTGACTAGCGGTTTAAGCTACAATGAGCAGTTCTTC. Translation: CASSVTSGLSYNEQFF.

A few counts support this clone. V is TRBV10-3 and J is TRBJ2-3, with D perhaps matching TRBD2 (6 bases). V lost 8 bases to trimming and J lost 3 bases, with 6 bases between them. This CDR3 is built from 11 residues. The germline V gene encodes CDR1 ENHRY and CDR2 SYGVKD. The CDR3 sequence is CAIGRTDTQYF. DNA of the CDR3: TGTGCCATCGGGAGGACAGATACGCAGTATTTT.

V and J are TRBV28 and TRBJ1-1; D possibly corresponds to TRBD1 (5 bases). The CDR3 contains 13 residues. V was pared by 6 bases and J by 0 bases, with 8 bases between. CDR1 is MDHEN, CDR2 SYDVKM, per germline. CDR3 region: CASSLDMNTEAFF. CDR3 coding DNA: TGTGCCAGCAGCCTGGACATGAACACTGAAGCTTTCTTT.

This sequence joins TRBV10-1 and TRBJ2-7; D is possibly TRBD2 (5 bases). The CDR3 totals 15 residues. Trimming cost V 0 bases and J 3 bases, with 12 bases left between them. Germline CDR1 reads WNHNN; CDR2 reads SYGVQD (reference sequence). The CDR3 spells CASSESSAPDYEQYF. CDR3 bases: TGCGCCAGCAGTGAGTCTAGCGCTCCCGACTACGAGCAGTACTTC.

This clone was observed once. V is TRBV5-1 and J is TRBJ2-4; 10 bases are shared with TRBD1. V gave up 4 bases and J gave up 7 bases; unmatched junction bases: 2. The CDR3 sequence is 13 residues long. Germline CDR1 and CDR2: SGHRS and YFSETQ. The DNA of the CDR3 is TGCGCCAGCAGCCAGGGACAGGGGAACATTCAGTACTTC. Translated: CASSQGQGNIQYF. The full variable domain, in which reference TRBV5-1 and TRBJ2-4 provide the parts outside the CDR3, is KAGVTQTPRYLIKTRGQQVTLSCSPISGHRSVSWYQQTPGQGLQFLFEYFSETQRNKGNFPGRFSGRQFSNSRSEMNVSTLELGDSALYLCASSQGQGNIQYFGAGTRLSVL.

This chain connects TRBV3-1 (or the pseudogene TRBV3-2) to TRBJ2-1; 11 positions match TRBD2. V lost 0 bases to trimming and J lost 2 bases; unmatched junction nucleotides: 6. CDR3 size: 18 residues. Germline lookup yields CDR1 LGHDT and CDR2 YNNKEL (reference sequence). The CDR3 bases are TGTGCCAGCAGCCAAGAAGGGCTAGCGGGAGGAACCTACAATGAGCAGTTCTTC. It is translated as CASSQEGLAGGTYNEQFF.

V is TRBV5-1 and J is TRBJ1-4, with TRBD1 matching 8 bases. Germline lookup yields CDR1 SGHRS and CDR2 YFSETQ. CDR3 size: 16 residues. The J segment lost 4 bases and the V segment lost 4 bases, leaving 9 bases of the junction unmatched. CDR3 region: CASSRQGRGNNEKLFF. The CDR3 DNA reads TGCGCCAGCAGCAGACAGGGGAGGGGCAATAATGAAAAACTGTTTTTT.

CDR3 residues: CSASLMGLAGVDEQFF. DNA for the CDR3: TGCAGTGCTAGTTTAATGGGACTAGCGGGAGTGGATGAGCAGTTCTTC. This chain connects TRBV20-1 to TRBJ2-1; 14 bases fit TRBD2. CDR1 and CDR2 from the germline V gene are DFQATT and SNEGSKA (reference sequence). Trimming took 3 bases from V and 8 from J; bases not matched to a gene: 9. This CDR3 is 16 amino acids long.

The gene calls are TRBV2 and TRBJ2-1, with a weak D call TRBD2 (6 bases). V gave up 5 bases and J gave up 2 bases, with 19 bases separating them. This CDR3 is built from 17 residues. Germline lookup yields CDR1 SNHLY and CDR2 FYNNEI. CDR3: CASSWGVGPGTYNEQFF. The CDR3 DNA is TGTGCCAGCAGTTGGGGGGTAGGGCCGGGCACCTACAATGAGCAGTTCTTC. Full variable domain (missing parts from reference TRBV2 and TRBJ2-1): EPEVTQTPSHQVTQMGQEVILRCVPISNHLYFYWYRQILGQKVEFLVSFYNNEISEKSEIFDDQFSVERPDGSNFTLKIRSTKLEDSAMYFCASSWGVGPGTYNEQFFGPGTRLTVL.

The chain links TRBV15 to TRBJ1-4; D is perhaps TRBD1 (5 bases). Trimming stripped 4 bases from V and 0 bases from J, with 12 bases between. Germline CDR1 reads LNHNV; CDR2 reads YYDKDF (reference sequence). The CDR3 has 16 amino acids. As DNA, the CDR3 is TGTGCCACCAGCACCCGGCGGGGGACAACTAATGAAAAACTGTTTTTT. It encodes CATSTRRGTTNEKLFF.

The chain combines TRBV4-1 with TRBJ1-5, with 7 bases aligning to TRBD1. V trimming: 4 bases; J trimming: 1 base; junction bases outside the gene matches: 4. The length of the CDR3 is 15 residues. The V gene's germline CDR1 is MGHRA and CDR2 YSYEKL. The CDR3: CASSRQGGSNQPQHF. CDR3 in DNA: TGCGCCAGCAGCCGACAGGGTGGGAGCAATCAGCCCCAGCATTTT.

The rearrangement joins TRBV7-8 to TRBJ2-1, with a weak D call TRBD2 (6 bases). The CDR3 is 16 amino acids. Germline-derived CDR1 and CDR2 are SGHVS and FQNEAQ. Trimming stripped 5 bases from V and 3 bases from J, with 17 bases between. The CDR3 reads CASSPFRAGSYNEQFF. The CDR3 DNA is TGTGCCAGCAGCCCCTTTCGGGCGGGGAGCTACAATGAGCAGTTCTTC.

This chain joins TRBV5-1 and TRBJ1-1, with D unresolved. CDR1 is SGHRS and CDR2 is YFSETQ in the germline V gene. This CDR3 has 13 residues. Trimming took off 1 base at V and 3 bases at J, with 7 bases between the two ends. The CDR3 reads CASSLTTDTEAFF. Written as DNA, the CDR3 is TGCGCCAGCAGCTTGACAACAGACACTGAAGCTTTCTTT. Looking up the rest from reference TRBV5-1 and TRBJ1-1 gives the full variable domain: KAGVTQTPRYLIKTRGQQVTLSCSPISGHRSVSWYQQTPGQGLQFLFEYFSETQRNKGNFPGRFSGRQFSNSRSEMNVSTLELGDSALYLCASSLTTDTEAFFGQGTRLTVV.

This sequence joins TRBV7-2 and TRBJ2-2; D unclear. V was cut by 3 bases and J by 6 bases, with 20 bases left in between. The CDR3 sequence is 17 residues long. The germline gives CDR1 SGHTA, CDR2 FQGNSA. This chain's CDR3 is CASSFGLSRRYPGELFF. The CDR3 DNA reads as TGTGCCAGCAGCTTCGGTTTGTCACGCAGGTATCCCGGGGAGCTGTTTTTT.

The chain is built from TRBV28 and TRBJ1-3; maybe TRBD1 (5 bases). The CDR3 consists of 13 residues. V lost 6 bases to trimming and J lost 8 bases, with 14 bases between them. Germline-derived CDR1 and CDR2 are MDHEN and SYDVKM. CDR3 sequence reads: CASRNGQGDTIYF. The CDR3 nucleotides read TGTGCCAGCAGAAACGGGCAGGGCGACACCATATATTTT.

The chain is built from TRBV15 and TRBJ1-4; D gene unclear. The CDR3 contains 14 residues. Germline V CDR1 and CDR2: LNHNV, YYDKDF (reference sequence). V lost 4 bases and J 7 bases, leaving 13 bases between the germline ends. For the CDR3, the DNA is TGTGCCACCAGCATACGAAGAGTCCCTGAAAAACTGTTTTTT. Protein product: CATSIRRVPEKLFF.

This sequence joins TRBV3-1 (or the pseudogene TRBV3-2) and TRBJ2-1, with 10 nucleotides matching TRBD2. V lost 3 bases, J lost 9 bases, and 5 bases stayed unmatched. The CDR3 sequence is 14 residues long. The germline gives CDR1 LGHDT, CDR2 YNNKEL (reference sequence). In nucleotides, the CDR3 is TGTGCCAGCAGCCACCTAGCGGGAGTAGGTGAGCAGTTCTTC. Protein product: CASSHLAGVGEQFF.

The CDR3 spells CASREMDLSYEQYF. The CDR3, as DNA: TGCGCCAGCCGGGAAATGGACCTCTCCTACGAGCAGTACTTC. The V call is TRBV5-1, the J call TRBJ2-7, with D possibly TRBD2 on 5 matching bases. The V and J ends lost 7 bases and 0 bases respectively, with 14 bases between them. The germline V gene has CDR1 SGHRS and CDR2 YFSETQ. This CDR3 region has 14 residues.